The 28 T cell receptor beta chains below come from one sample, sequenced in a study of resident and recirculating memory T cells in vitiligo. The table came from immunoSEQ multiplex PCR; TCRdb's copy has only in-frame clones and leaves some out. The repertoire holds fewer than 85,000 clones, with 92% as singletons. Specimen: blood. Receptors were obtained from a male donor with vitiligo.

V and J are TRBV7-3 and TRBJ2-3; D is perhaps TRBD2 (6 bases). There are 16 residues in the CDR3. Trimming took off 2 bases at V and 2 bases at J, with 14 bases between the two ends. Germline assignment: CDR1 SGHTA and CDR2 FQGTGA. CDR3 sequence reads: CASSLGVGGSTDTQYF. CDR3 in DNA: TGTGCCAGCAGCTTAGGTGTCGGGGGATCCACAGATACGCAGTATTTT.

CDR3 nucleotides: TGTGCCAGCAGCTGGCAGGCGGGAGGCGAAAAACTGTTTTTT. Encoded protein: CASSWQAGGEKLFF. The rearrangement joins TRBV7-2 to TRBJ1-4; no clear D. CDR1 SGHTA and CDR2 FQGNSA come from the germline V gene. Trimming removed 4 bases from V and 8 bases from J, with 14 bases in between. The length of the CDR3 is 14 residues.

This chain joins TRBV7-2 and TRBJ2-1; possible D gene TRBD1, 6 bases. CDR1 and CDR2 from the germline V gene are SGHTA and FQGNSA. This CDR3 is 13 amino acids long. Trimming stripped 1 base from V and 8 bases from J, with 9 bases between. The CDR3 DNA follows: TGTGCCAGCAGCTTAGGACAGGAGGATGAGCAGTTCTTC. It specifies CASSLGQEDEQFF.

The chain is built from TRBV28 and TRBJ2-1; 8 nucleotides match TRBD2. Unmatched junction bases numbered 5, after V lost 6 bases and J lost 1 base. The CDR3 covers 15 residues. Germline assignment: CDR1 MDHEN and CDR2 SYDVKM. CDR3 bases: TGTGCCAGCAGGTCCCCTAGCGGGTCCTACAATGAGCAGTTCTTC. Protein product: CASRSPSGSYNEQFF.

This chain links TRBV13 with TRBJ2-1; D remains ambiguous. Germline assignment: CDR1 PRHDT and CDR2 FYEKMQ (reference sequence). The CDR3 loop spans 12 amino acids. V lost 5 bases, J lost 9 bases, and 11 bases lay in between. CDR3 sequence (DNA): TGTGCCAGCAGCGGGCCACGGCGTGAGCAGTTCTTC. Protein sequence: CASSGPRREQFF.

J is TRBJ2-1 and V is TRBV19; no clear D gene. CDR3 size: 14 residues. Germline values: CDR1 LNHDA, CDR2 SQIVND (reference sequence). V lost 3 bases and J 10 bases, leaving 16 bases between the germline ends. CDR3 bases: TGTGCCAGTAGTATTCCGACTCACCTCCAGGAGCAGTTCTTC. Residues: CASSIPTHLQEQFF. The whole variable domain, filled in from reference TRBV19 and TRBJ2-1, reads DGGITQSPKYLFRKEGQNVTLSCEQNLNHDAMYWYRQDPGQGLRLIYYSQIVNDFQKGDIAEGYSVSREKKESFPLTVTSAQKNPTAFYLCASSIPTHLQEQFFGPGTRLTVL.

The V gene is TRBV7-8, the J gene TRBJ1-2, with D possibly matching TRBD1 (5 bases). Germline lookup yields CDR1 SGHVS and CDR2 FQNEAQ. The CDR3 runs to 15 residues. With 1 base removed from V and 4 bases from J, the gap between germline ends came to 13 bases. The CDR3 bases are TGTGCCAGCAGCTTAGGCTTAGGGGAGGGCTATGGCTACACCTTC. As protein: CASSLGLGEGYGYTF.

The V call is TRBV7-8, the J call TRBJ2-1, with 11 nucleotides matching TRBD2. The V segment lost 3 bases and the J segment 9 bases; nucleotides outside the gene matches: 1. CDR3 size: 13 residues. The germline CDR1 and CDR2 sequences are SGHVS and FQNEAQ. The chain's CDR3 is CASSFTSGGEQFF. DNA for the CDR3: TGTGCCAGCAGCTTTACTAGCGGGGGTGAGCAGTTCTTC. The entire variable domain, with the rest obtained from reference TRBV7-8 and TRBJ2-1, is as follows: GAGVSQSPRYKVAKRGQDVALRCDPISGHVSLFWYQQALGQGPEFLTYFQNEAQLDKSGLPSDRFFAERPEGSVSTLKIQRTQQEDSAVYLCASSFTSGGEQFFGPGTRLTVL.

The V call is TRBV4-3, the J call TRBJ2-3, with D uncertain. V was clipped by 0 bases and J by 0 bases, with 7 bases between them. CDR3 length: 15 amino acids. The germline V gene has CDR1 LGHNA and CDR2 YSLEER. CDR3 in amino acids: CASSQDDGSTDTQYF. In DNA form, the CDR3 reads TGCGCCAGCAGCCAAGATGACGGGAGCACAGATACGCAGTATTTT.

The chain couples TRBV9 to TRBJ1-2, with TRBD1 matching over 7 bases. The CDR3 is 16 residues long. In germline, CDR1 is SGDLS, CDR2 YYNGEE. V lost 0 bases, J lost 4 bases, and 9 bases stayed unmatched. CDR3 protein: CASSVGGRGEGYGYTF. CDR3 bases: TGTGCCAGCAGCGTAGGAGGCAGGGGGGAAGGCTATGGCTACACCTTC. The full variable domain, rest sourced from reference TRBV9 and TRBJ1-2, is DSGVTQTPKHLITATGQRVTLRCSPRSGDLSVYWYQQSLDQGLQFLIQYYNGEERAKGNILERFSAQQFPDLHSELNLSSLELGDSALYFCASSVGGRGEGYGYTFGSGTRLTVV.

The genes are TRBV18 and TRBJ2-1, with TRBD2 identical over 13 bases. The V gene end was trimmed by 6 bases and the J gene end by 7 bases; junction bases not matched to a gene: 9. CDR1 KGHSH and CDR2 LQKENI come from the germline V gene. The CDR3 loop spans 16 amino acids. The CDR3 DNA sequence: TGTGCCAGCTCCTCCGAACTAGCGGGAGGGATTAATGAGCAGTTCTTC. Amino acid sequence: CASSSELAGGINEQFF. The variable domain in full, completed from reference TRBV18 and TRBJ2-1, reads NAGVMQNPRHLVRRRGQEARLRCSPMKGHSHVYWYRQLPEEGLKFMVYLQKENIIDESGMPKERFSAEFPKEGPSILRIQQVVRGDSAAYFCASSSELAGGINEQFFGPGTRLTVL.

The V gene is TRBV7-9, the J gene TRBJ2-1; TRBD2 agrees at 7 bases. V shed 5 bases and J 14 bases; nucleotides not matched to a gene: 12. The germline gives CDR1 SEHNR, CDR2 FQNEAQ (reference sequence). The CDR3 spans 13 residues. The CDR3 loop reads CASSPSGFAGEFF. CDR3 in DNA: TGTGCCAGCAGCCCGAGCGGTTTTGCGGGGGAGTTCTTC.

This chain joins TRBV4-3 and TRBJ2-4; a weak D match, TRBD1 (6 bases). V lost 1 base to trimming and J lost 1 base, with 20 bases between them. Germline V gives CDR1 LGHNA, CDR2 YSLEER. The CDR3 contains 19 residues. CDR3 residues: CASSQGFGRGDPAKNIQYF. CDR3 sequence (DNA): TGCGCCAGCAGCCAAGGTTTCGGCAGGGGAGATCCGGCCAAAAACATTCAGTACTTC.

The V call is TRBV13, the J call TRBJ2-5; no definite D call. The V gene lost 2 bases and the J gene lost 3 bases, with 13 bases spanning the gap. This CDR3 contains 15 residues. Germline V gene data show CDR1 as PRHDT and CDR2 as FYEKMQ (reference sequence). The CDR3 DNA follows: TGTGCCAGCAGCTTAAGAACTATGTTTGAAGAGACCCAGTACTTC. Its translation is CASSLRTMFEETQYF.

This clone showed up just once. The V call is TRBV11-3, the J call TRBJ2-1, with 7 bases identical to TRBD2. The CDR3 totals 18 residues. Germline V lookup: CDR1 SGHNT, CDR2 YENEEA. Trimming at V came to 4 bases and at J to 7 bases, leaving 19 bases not matched to a gene. The CDR3 loop is CASSSAGGRGRALNEQFF. The CDR3 nucleotides read TGTGCCAGCAGCTCAGCAGGCGGTAGAGGGAGGGCCTTGAATGAGCAGTTCTTC.

The V gene is TRBV25-1, the J gene TRBJ2-3; no clear D gene. The CDR3 contains 12 residues. V lost 2 bases and J 8 bases, leaving 8 bases between the germline ends. Germline values: CDR1 MGHDK, CDR2 SYGVNS. The CDR3 reads CASSETGLTQYF. The CDR3, as DNA: TGTGCCAGCAGTGAAACTGGGCTTACGCAGTATTTT.

V usage is TRBV6-6 and J usage is TRBJ1-1; D gene unclear. This CDR3 is 14 amino acids long. Germline assignment: CDR1 MNHNY and CDR2 SVGAGI (reference sequence). Deletions cut 5 bases from V and 1 base from J, with 11 bases between. CDR3 coding DNA: TGTGCCAGCAGTCTCGCCCCCGGGAACACTGAAGCTTTCTTT. As protein: CASSLAPGNTEAFF.

By share, this clone counts as medium-sized. V and J are TRBV5-4 and TRBJ2-1; 7 bases map to TRBD2. The CDR3 runs 14 residues. Germline trimming cut 5 bases from V and 0 bases from J; bases unmatched to any gene: 2. Germline CDR1 reads SGHNT; CDR2 reads YYREEE (reference sequence). CDR3 protein: CASSLAGSYNEQFF. The CDR3 nucleotides read TGTGCCAGCAGTTTAGCGGGCTCCTACAATGAGCAGTTCTTC.

This clone turned up a few times. The genes are TRBV28 and TRBJ1-1; D call uncertain. Trimming left V 2 bases short and J 1 base short, with 20 bases between. This CDR3 comprises 18 residues. CDR1 is MDHEN, CDR2 SYDVKM, per germline. The CDR3 spells CASSLLTGSRRRNTEAFF. DNA of the CDR3: TGTGCCAGCAGTTTACTTACGGGCTCCCGGAGGAGGAACACTGAAGCTTTCTTT. The variable domain in full, with the rest retrieved from reference TRBV28 and TRBJ1-1, is DVKVTQSSRYLVKRTGEKVFLECVQDMDHENMFWYRQDPGLGLRLIYFSYDVKMKEKGDIPEGYSVSREKKERFSLILESASTNQTSMYLCASSLLTGSRRRNTEAFFGQGTRLTVV.

The chain couples TRBV7-9 to TRBJ2-2, with 10 bases matching TRBD2. Germline V CDR1 and CDR2: SEHNR, FQNEAQ (reference sequence). Trimming removed 6 bases from V and 5 bases from J; junction bases left unmatched: 6. The CDR3 is made up of 15 amino acids. The CDR3 nucleotides read TGTGCCAGCAGTGCTAGCGGGAGTATAACCGGGGAGCTGTTTTTT. Protein product: CASSASGSITGELFF.

J is TRBJ1-1 and V is TRBV9; D remains unclear. The germline gives CDR1 SGDLS, CDR2 YYNGEE. V was trimmed by 4 bases and J by 3 bases, leaving 13 bases between them. This CDR3 comprises 14 residues. CDR3: CASSPLLRDTEAFF. The CDR3 region has the DNA TGTGCCAGCAGCCCCCTCCTCCGGGACACTGAAGCTTTCTTT.

This chain links TRBV13 with TRBJ2-1; the D gene is possibly TRBD2 (5 bases). The V end was cut by 7 bases, the J end by 9 bases, with 13 bases between. Germline CDR1 reads PRHDT; CDR2 reads FYEKMQ (reference sequence). This CDR3 spans 12 amino acids. CDR3 DNA: TGTGCCAGCATGGTTCGGGGTCTTGAGCAGTTCTTC. This gives the protein CASMVRGLEQFF.

V and J are TRBV4-2 and TRBJ1-4; no clear D gene. Trimming removed 1 base at V and 6 bases at J, with 9 bases between. This CDR3 is built from 14 residues. CDR1 and CDR2 (germline): LGHNA, YNFKEQ. CDR3 sequence: CASSQGGGDEKLFF. The CDR3 region has the DNA TGTGCCAGCAGCCAAGGGGGAGGCGATGAAAAACTGTTTTTT.

The chain couples TRBV11-3 to TRBJ2-3, with 8 bases lining up with TRBD2. The CDR3 extends over 15 amino acids. CDR1 is SGHNT, CDR2 YENEEA, per germline. V shed 2 bases, J shed 2 bases, and the junction held 3 bases outside the gene matches. The CDR3 protein is CASSLTSGFTDTQYF. The DNA of the CDR3 is TGTGCCAGCAGCTTAACTAGCGGATTCACAGATACGCAGTATTTT.

V usage is TRBV28 and J usage is TRBJ2-7; weak D call: TRBD1 (6 bases). The germline CDR1 and CDR2 sequences are MDHEN and SYDVKM. The CDR3 contains 18 residues. Trimming took 3 bases from V and 7 from J, leaving 28 bases between them. The CDR3 is CASSFVPSRGEYVWEQYF. CDR3 DNA sequence: TGTGCCAGCAGTTTTGTCCCTAGCAGGGGAGAGTACGTCTGGGAGCAGTACTTC. Supplemented by reference TRBV28 and TRBJ2-7, the full variable domain reads DVKVTQSSRYLVKRTGEKVFLECVQDMDHENMFWYRQDPGLGLRLIYFSYDVKMKEKGDIPEGYSVSREKKERFSLILESASTNQTSMYLCASSFVPSRGEYVWEQYFGPGTRLTVT.

The gene calls are TRBV27 and TRBJ2-7, with 7 bases that match TRBD1. This CDR3 comprises 12 residues. V dropped 5 bases and J dropped 6; count of bases not matched to a gene: 4. Per the germline V gene, CDR1 is MNHEY and CDR2 is SMNVEV (reference sequence). The DNA of the CDR3 is TGTGCCAGCAGTGCGACAGGGCCCGAGCAGTACTTC. Translated: CASSATGPEQYF.

CDR3 sequence (DNA): TGTGCCAGCAGCTCCCCGGTGCGGGGGGCGCAAGAGACCCAGTACTTC. This codes for CASSSPVRGAQETQYF. The chain joins TRBV7-9 to TRBJ2-5, with 8 bases identical to TRBD2. The CDR3 sequence is 16 residues long. V shed 4 bases and J 2 bases; nucleotides not matched to a gene: 9. The germline V gene has CDR1 SEHNR and CDR2 FQNEAQ (reference sequence).

The V gene is TRBV28, the J gene TRBJ1-2; 7 positions match TRBD1. With V trimmed by 5 bases and J by 2 bases, 14 bases remained unmatched. The CDR3 covers 17 residues. Germline V CDR1 and CDR2: MDHEN, SYDVKM. The CDR3 nucleotides read TGTGCCAGCAGTAAGTCAGGGGGGATAGGCCTGAACTATGGCTACACCTTC. It specifies CASSKSGGIGLNYGYTF.